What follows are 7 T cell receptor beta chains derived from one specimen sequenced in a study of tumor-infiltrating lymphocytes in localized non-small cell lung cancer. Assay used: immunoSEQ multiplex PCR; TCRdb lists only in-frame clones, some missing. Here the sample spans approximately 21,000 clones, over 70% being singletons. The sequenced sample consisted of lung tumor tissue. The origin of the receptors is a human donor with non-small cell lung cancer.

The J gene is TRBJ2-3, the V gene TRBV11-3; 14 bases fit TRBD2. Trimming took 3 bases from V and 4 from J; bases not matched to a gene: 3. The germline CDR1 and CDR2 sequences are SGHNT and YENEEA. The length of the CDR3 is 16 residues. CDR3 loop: CASSLGLAGASDTQYF. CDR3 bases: TGTGCCAGCAGCTTGGGACTAGCGGGAGCTTCAGATACGCAGTATTTT. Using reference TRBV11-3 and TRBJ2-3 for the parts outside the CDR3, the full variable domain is EAGVVQSPRYKIIEKKQPVAFWCNPISGHNTLYWYLQNLGQGPELLIRYENEEAVDDSQLPKDRFSAERLKGVDSTLKIQPAELGDSAVYLCASSLGLAGASDTQYFGPGTRLTVL.

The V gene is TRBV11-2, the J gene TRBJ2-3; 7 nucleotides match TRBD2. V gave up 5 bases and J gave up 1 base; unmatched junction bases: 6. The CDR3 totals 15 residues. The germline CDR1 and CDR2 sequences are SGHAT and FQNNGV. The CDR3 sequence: CASSDRGVGTDTQYF. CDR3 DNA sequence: TGTGCCAGCAGCGACCGGGGGGTGGGCACAGATACGCAGTATTTT.

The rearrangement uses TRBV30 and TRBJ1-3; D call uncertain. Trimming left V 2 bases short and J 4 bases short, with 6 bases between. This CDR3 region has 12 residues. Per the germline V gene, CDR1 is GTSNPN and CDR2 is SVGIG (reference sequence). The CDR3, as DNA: TGTGCCTGGAGTTTTGAAGGAAACACCATATATTTT. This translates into CAWSFEGNTIYF.

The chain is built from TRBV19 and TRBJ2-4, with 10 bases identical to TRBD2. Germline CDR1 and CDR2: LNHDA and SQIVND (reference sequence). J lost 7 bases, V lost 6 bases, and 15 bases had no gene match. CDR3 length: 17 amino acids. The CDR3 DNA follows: TGTGCCAGTAGCCAAAGTGCGGCTAGCGGGAGTAATAACATTCAGTACTTC. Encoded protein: CASSQSAASGSNNIQYF.

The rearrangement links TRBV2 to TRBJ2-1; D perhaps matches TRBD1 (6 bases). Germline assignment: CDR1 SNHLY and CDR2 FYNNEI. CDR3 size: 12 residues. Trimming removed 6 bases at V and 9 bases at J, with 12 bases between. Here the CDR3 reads CASSNRALEQFF. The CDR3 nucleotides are TGTGCCAGCAGCAACAGGGCGCTTGAGCAGTTCTTC.

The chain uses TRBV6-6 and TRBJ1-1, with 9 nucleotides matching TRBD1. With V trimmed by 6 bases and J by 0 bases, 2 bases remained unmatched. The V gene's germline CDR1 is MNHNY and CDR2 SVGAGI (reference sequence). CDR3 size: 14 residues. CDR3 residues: CASSWDRVNTEAFF. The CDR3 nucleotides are TGTGCCAGCAGCTGGGACAGGGTGAACACTGAAGCTTTCTTT.

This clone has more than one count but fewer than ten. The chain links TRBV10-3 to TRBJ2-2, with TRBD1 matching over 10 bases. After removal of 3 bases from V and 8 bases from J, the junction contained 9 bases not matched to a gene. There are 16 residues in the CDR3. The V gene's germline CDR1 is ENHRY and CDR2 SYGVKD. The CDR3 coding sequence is TGTGCCATCAGTGAATCGGACAGGGGGTCTGCTGGGGAGCTGTTTTTT. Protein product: CAISESDRGSAGELFF.